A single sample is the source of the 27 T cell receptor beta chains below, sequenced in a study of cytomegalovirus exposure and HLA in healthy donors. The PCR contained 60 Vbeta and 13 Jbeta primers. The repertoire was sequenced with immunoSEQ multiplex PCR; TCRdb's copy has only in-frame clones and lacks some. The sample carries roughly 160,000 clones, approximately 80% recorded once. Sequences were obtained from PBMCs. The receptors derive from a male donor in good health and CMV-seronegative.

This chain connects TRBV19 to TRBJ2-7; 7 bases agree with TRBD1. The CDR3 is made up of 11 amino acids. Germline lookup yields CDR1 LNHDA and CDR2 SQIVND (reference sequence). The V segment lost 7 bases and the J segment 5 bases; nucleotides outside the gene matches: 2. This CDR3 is CASKTGNEQYF. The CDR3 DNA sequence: TGTGCCAGTAAGACAGGGAACGAGCAGTACTTC.

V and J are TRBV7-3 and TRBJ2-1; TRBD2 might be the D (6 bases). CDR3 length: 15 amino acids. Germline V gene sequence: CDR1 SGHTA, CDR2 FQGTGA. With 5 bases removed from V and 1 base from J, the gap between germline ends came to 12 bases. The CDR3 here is CASSPRAGSYNEQFF. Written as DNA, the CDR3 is TGTGCCAGCAGCCCACGGGCGGGGTCCTACAATGAGCAGTTCTTC.

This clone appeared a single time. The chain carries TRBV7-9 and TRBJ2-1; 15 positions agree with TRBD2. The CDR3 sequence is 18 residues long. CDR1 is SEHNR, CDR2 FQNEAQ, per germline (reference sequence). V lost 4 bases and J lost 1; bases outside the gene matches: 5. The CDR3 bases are TGTGCCAGCAGCTCCCAGGGACTAGCGGGGGGATCCTACAATGAGCAGTTCTTC. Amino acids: CASSSQGLAGGSYNEQFF.

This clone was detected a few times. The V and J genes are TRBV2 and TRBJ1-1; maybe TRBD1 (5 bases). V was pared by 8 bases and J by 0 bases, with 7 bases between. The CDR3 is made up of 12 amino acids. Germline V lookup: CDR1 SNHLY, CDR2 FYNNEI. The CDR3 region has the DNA TGTGCCAGCCCGGGGGTGAACACTGAAGCTTTCTTT. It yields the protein CASPGVNTEAFF.

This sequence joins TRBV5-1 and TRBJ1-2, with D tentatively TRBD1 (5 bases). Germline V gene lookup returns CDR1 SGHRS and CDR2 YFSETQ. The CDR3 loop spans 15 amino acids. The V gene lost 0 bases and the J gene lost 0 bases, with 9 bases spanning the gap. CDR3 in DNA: TGCGCCAGCAGCTTGGGCTCGGGGGCTAACTATGGCTACACCTTC. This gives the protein CASSLGSGANYGYTF.

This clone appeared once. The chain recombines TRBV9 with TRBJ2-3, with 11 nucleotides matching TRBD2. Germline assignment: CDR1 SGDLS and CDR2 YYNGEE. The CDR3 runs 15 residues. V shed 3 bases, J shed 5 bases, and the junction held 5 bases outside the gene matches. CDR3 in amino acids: CASSATSGDLDTQYF. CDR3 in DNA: TGTGCCAGCAGCGCGACTAGCGGGGATTTAGATACGCAGTATTTT.

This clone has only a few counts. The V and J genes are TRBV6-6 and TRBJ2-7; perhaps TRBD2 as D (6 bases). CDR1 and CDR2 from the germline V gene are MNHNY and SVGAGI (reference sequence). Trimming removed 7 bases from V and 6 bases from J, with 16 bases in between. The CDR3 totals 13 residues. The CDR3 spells CASNRDSVSEQYF. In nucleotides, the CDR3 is TGTGCCAGCAATAGGGACTCCGTCTCCGAGCAGTACTTC.

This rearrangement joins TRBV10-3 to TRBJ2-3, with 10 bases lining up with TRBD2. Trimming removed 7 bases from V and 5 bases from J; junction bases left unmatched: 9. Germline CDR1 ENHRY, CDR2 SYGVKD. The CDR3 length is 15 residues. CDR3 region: CAIKRLAGVEDTQYF. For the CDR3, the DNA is TGTGCCATCAAGCGGCTAGCGGGAGTTGAAGATACGCAGTATTTT.

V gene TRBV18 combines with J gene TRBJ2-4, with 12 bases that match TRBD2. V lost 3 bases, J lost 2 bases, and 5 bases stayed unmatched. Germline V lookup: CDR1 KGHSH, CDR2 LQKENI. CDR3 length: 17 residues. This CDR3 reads CASSPVTSGRSKNIQYF. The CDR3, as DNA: TGTGCCAGCTCACCTGTGACTAGCGGGAGATCCAAAAACATTCAGTACTTC.

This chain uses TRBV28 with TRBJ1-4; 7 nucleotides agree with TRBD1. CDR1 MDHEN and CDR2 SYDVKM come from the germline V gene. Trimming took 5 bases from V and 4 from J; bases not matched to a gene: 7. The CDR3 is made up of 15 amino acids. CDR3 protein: CASSPPQGGNEKLFF. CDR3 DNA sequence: TGTGCCAGCAGTCCCCCCCAGGGGGGTAATGAAAAACTGTTTTTT.

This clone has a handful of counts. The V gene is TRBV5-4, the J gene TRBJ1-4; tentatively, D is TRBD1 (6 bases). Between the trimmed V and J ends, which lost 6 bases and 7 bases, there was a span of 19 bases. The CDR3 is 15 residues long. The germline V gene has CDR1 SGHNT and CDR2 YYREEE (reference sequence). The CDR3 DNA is TGTGCCAGCACCCGCATGGGGGCGGGTAGTGAAAAACTGTTTTTT. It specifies CASTRMGAGSEKLFF.

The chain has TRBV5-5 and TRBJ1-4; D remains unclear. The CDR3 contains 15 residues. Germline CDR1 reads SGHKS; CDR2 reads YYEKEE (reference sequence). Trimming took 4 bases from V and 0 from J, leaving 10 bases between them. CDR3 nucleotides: TGTGCCAGCAGCGTGGACCTATCAACTAATGAAAAACTGTTTTTT. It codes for CASSVDLSTNEKLFF.

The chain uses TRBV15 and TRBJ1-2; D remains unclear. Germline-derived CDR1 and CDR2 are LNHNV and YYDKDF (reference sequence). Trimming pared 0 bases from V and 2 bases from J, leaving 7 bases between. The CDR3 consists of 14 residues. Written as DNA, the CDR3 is TGTGCCACCAGCAGAGACAGTAAAAACTATGGCTACACCTTC. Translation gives CATSRDSKNYGYTF.

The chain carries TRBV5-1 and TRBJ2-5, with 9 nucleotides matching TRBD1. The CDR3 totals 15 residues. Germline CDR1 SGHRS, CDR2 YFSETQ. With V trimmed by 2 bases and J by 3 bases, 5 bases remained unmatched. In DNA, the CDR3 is TGCGCCAGCAGCTTTGATCGGGACAGGGAAGAGACCCAGTACTTC. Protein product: CASSFDRDREETQYF.

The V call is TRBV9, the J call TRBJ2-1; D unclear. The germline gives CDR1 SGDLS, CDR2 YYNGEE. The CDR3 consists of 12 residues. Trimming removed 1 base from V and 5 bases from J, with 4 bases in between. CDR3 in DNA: TGTGCCAGCAGCGTAACGGACAATGAGCAGTTCTTC. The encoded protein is CASSVTDNEQFF.

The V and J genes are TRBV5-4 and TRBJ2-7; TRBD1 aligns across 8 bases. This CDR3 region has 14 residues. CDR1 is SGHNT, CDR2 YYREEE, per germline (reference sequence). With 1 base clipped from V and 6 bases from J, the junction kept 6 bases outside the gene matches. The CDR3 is CASSLWQGAGEQYF. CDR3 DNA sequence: TGTGCCAGCAGCTTGTGGCAGGGGGCGGGCGAGCAGTACTTC.

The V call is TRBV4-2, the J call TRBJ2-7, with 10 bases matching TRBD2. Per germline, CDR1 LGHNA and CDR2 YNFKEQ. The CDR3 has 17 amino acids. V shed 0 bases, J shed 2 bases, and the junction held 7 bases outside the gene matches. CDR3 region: CASSQEGQAGGPYEQYF. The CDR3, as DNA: TGTGCCAGCAGCCAAGAGGGCCAAGCGGGAGGGCCCTACGAGCAGTACTTC.

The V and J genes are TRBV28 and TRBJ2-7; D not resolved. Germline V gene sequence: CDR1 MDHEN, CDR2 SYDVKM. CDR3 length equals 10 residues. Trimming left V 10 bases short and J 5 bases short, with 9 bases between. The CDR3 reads CATASNEQYF. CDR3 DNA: TGTGCCACCGCGAGCAACGAGCAGTACTTC.

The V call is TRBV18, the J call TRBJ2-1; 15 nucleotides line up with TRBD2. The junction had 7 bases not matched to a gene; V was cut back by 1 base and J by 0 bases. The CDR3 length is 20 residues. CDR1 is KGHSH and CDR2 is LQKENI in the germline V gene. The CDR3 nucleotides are TGTGCCAGCTCACCACGGACAGGGACTAGCGGGAGGAGCTCCTACAATGAGCAGTTCTTC. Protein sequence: CASSPRTGTSGRSSYNEQFF.

CDR3 sequence: CASSQARLAGVGNEQFF. In nucleotides, the CDR3 is TGCGCCAGCAGCCAAGCTAGGCTAGCGGGAGTCGGGAATGAGCAGTTCTTC. The chain carries TRBV4-3 and TRBJ2-1; 10 positions match TRBD2. V lost 1 base to trimming and J lost 7 bases; unmatched junction nucleotides: 10. The germline gives CDR1 LGHNA, CDR2 YSLEER. The CDR3 is 17 amino acids.

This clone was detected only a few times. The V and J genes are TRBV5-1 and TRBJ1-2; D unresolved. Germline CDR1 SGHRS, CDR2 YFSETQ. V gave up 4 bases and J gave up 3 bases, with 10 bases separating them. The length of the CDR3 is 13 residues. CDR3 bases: TGCGCCAGCAGCGAGGGCCTTTACTATGGCTACACCTTC. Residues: CASSEGLYYGYTF.

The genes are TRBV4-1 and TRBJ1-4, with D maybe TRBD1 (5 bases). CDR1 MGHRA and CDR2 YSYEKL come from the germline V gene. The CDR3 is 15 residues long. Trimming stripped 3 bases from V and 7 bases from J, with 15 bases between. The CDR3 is CASSQDLRGSEKLFF. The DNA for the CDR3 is TGCGCCAGCAGCCAGGATTTAAGGGGTTCTGAAAAACTGTTTTTT.

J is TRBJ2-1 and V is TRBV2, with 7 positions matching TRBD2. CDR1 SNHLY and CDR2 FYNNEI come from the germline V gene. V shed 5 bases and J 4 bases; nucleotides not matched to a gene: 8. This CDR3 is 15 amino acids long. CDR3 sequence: CASSSGTGGYNEQFF. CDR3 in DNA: TGTGCCAGCAGTAGCGGGACGGGCGGGTACAATGAGCAGTTCTTC.

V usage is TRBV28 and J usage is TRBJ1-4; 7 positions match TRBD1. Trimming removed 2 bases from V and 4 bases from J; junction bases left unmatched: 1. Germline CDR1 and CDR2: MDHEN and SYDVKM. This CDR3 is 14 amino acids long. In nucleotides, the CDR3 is TGTGCCAGCAGTTTAGGGACAGTTAATGAAAAACTGTTTTTT. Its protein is CASSLGTVNEKLFF.

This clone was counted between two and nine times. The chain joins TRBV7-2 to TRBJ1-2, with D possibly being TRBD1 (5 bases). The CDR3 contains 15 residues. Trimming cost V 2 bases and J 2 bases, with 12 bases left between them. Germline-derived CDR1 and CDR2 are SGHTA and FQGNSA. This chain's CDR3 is CASSLMAGLNYGYTF. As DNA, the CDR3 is TGTGCCAGCAGCTTAATGGCAGGGTTAAACTATGGCTACACCTTC.

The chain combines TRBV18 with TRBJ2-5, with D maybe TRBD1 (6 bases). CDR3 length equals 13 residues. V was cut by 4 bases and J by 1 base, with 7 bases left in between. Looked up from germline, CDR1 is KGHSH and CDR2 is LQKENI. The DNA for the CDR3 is TGTGCCAGCTCACAGGACAGCCAAGAGACCCAGTACTTC. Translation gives CASSQDSQETQYF.

The CDR3 region is CASRSNQTKGQGRPGELFF. In nucleotides, the CDR3 is TGTGCCAGCAGAAGCAACCAGACTAAGGGACAGGGACGGCCCGGGGAGCTGTTTTTT. The chain employs TRBV7-3 and TRBJ2-2; 9 nucleotides agree with TRBD1. Germline V gives CDR1 SGHTA, CDR2 FQGTGA. This CDR3 region has 19 residues. J was trimmed by 6 bases and V by 6 bases; bases with no gene match: 20.